This TCR beta chain was profiled in a study of graft-versus-host responses after intestinal transplantation (dated by TCRdb to about 2021). The study in broad terms: Multivisceral, liver-intestinal, or isolated intestinal transplants were received by the recipients. Every recipient was given anti-thymocyte globulin induction, followed by 2 to 4 years of maintenance tacrolimus and steroids. After intestinal transplantation, graft-versus-host and host-versus-graft alloreactive T cell clones in the graft, circulation and bone marrow were tracked using bulk TCR-beta CDR3 sequencing. To identify alloreactive clones, pre-transplant mixed lymphocyte reaction products were sequenced and compared with unstimulated pre-transplant donor and recipient T cells. The cohort enrolled about two dozen intestinal transplant recipients, one of whom was a retransplant, and a few patients without pretransplant specimens were excluded. A peak of at least 4% donor T cells among recipient peripheral blood mononuclear cells was the definition used for donor T cell macrochimerism. Samples from three later patients were sequenced in-house on an Illumina MiSeq with MiXCR processing rather than by the commercial service.

Comments on this clone: No cognate antigen has been identified for it. There are no base qualities to consult, and no much larger clone falls within one base.

Intraepithelial and lamina propria lymphocytes were isolated from graft specimens using dithiothreitol, EDTA incubations and collagenase D digestion. Bulk TCR-beta sequencing was performed on serial intestinal graft biopsy specimens collected as late as 600 days after transplant. As encoded in the germline V gene, CDR1 is SGHRS while CDR2 is YFSETQ. From the cysteine through the phenylalanine, the CDR3 covers 13 amino acids. Only the CDR3 portion is preserved as DNA: 39 bases, with reading frame beginning at the first base. Library generation was performed with the immunoSEQ multiplex PCR assay. High-throughput TCR-beta CDR3 sequencing of genomic DNA from most patients was performed by Adaptive Biotechnologies. On the study's bioinformatics: Adaptive's ImmunoSEQ software was the source of the TCR sequencing data for 15 to 20 patients, while three other patients were processed with MiXCR and VDJtools. CDR3 nucleotide sequences shared between donor and recipient were removed because the origin of such sequences could not be assigned. At least 2-fold expansion over unstimulated cells and a minimum CFSE-low frequency of 0.002% (template counts) or 0.001% (read counts) were required for clones to be classified as alloreactive. Clones were considered mappable if detected in sequenced pre-transplant spleen, lymph node, or MLR CFSE-low populations of the donor or recipient. The cumulative frequency of alloreactive clones was calculated as a percentage of all sequences, weighted by copy number. TCRdb limited this immuneACCESS table to in-frame rearrangements with V and J called. A share of clones is missing; checked studies link under half to unresolved V genes, and the rest is unexplained. Clonal size and the V and J genes are those of that table, whereas D and trimming came from the DNA. This sample comprises approximately 14,000 clones, approximately 70% of them detected only once. Roughly 25% of the sample is held by the ten biggest clonotypes.

Broad study findings and their caveats: The conclusions were limited by the relatively low number and heterogeneity of the intestinal transplant patients. GvH clones were found in recipient bone marrow, and some of the GvH clones appeared earlier in ileal mucosa or blood, which is consistent with an intestinal mucosal origin. Patients with donor T cell macrochimerism had high GvH to HvG T cell clonal ratios in their allografts. Early after transplant, declines in HvG clones were associated with peak levels of circulating GvH clones.

The clonotype was recovered from a human patient who received an intestinal transplant, so some T cells may come from the graft donor. The chain uses TRBV5-1 and TRBJ2-5; TRBD1 is possibly the D segment (6 matching bases). With the DNA end fitting TRBJ2-7 better, the J assignment may be wrong. The sequences come from ileum tissue, collected 717 days after intestinal transplantation. At the DNA level, the sequence is TGCGCCAGCAGCGCGGACAGTCCCTACGAGCAGTACTTC. It translates as CASSADSPYEQYF.